The clone carrying this T cell receptor (beta chain) has just a few counts. The antigen is not known. Relative to the germline gene, one junction end is altered; a read error may explain this. Per germline, CDR1 ENHRY and CDR2 SYGVKD. The CDR3 totals 13 residues. These data come from a study of tumor and adjacent non-tumor tissue in lung cancer. About the study: About 4.2 million productive TCRbeta reads were obtained per sample on average. Broader study findings: Normal lung showed higher cumulative top 100 clone frequency than tumor. Tumor TCR diversity, when higher, was linked to shorter survival.

This sample's RNA came from whole unsorted tissue. Distant lung tissue was collected more than 3 cm away from the tumor edge. A modified ARM-PCR protocol with three rounds of nested PCR amplified TCRbeta. MiXCR was run by TCRdb on the multiplex PCR reads, yielding one entry per CDR3 protein. The sample has some 66,000 distinct CDR3 sequences, about 55% seen once. The sequenced material came from distant non-tumor lung tissue. The receptor's source is a man aged 65-85 years with non-small cell lung cancer. V usage is TRBV10-3 and J usage is TRBJ2-2, with D possibly TRBD2 on 5 matching bases. CDR3 amino acids: CAISGDATGELLF. The CDR3 DNA is TGTGCCATCAGTGGAGATGCCACCGGGGAGCTGTTATTT.